These 10 T cell receptor beta chains came from one sample sequenced in a study of T-cell memory formation after mild COVID-19. TCRdb independently ran MiXCR on the 5' RACE reads; one entry per CDR3 protein. The sample includes about 160,000 distinct CDR3 sequences, less than 40% of them seen just once. Material for sequencing was PBMCs or a T cell subset sorted from them (not recorded which). The source of these receptors is an adult woman who had mild COVID-19 (a few samples of this study predate the infection). Cell type and time point are not known.

The table lists this clonotype with a few counts. The chain recombines TRBV12-3 or TRBV12-4 with TRBJ2-1; possible D gene TRBD2, 6 bases. V was cut by 8 bases and J by 0 bases, with 11 bases left in between. The CDR3 totals 14 residues. In nucleotides, the CDR3 is TGTGCCAGCGCGCGGGGCAGCTCCTACAATGAGCAGTTCTTC. Translation: CASARGSSYNEQFF.

In its sample, this clonotype was seen a few times. The J gene is TRBJ1-2, the V gene TRBV2; D ambiguous. There are 12 residues in the CDR3. Germline V lookup: CDR1 SNHLY, CDR2 FYNNEI. V lost 9 bases and J 7 bases, leaving 15 bases between the germline ends. For the CDR3, the DNA is TGTGCCAGATCAGACTCCCCCTCTGGCTACACCTTC. Translated: CARSDSPSGYTF.

A word on this clonotype: At one end the junction does not follow the germline gene, possibly because of a read error. The V gene is TRBV20-1, the J gene TRBJ1-5, with 7 bases lining up with TRBD1. The germline V gene encodes CDR1 DFQATT and CDR2 SNEGSKA (reference sequence). CDR3 size: 15 residues. The CDR3 region is CSARDPRTGDQPQHF. The CDR3, as DNA: TGCAGTGCAAGAGATCCCCGGACAGGAGATCAGCCCCAGCATTTT.

The rearrangement joins TRBV24-1 to TRBJ2-1, with unresolved D. This CDR3 has 11 amino acids. The V and J ends lost 5 bases and 7 bases respectively, with 5 bases between them. Germline values: CDR1 KGHDR, CDR2 SFDVKD. The CDR3 sequence: CATSAQNEQFF. CDR3 DNA sequence: TGTGCCACCAGTGCCCAAAATGAGCAGTTCTTC.

The sample holds a few counts of this clonotype. The chain joins TRBV27 to TRBJ2-4; possibly TRBD2 for D (5 bases). Trimming shortened V by 4 bases and J by 8 bases, and 21 bases separated the two germline ends. This CDR3 has 16 residues. Germline CDR1 MNHEY, CDR2 SMNVEV (reference sequence). The CDR3 DNA reads TGTGCCAGCAGTTCCACCCAGGCTAGCCGGGGAGACATTCAGTACTTC. Its protein is CASSSTQASRGDIQYF.

The sample holds a few counts of this clonotype. V usage is TRBV20-1 and J usage is TRBJ2-3; D unclear. This CDR3 has 13 residues. V was clipped by 5 bases and J by 6 bases, with 15 bases between them. Germline CDR1 is DFQATT and CDR2 is SNEGSKA (reference sequence). For the CDR3, the DNA is TGCAGTGCTCCCAGCCTCGAAGGGGATACGCAGTATTTT. This sequence encodes CSAPSLEGDTQYF.

This clonotype has just a few counts. V usage is TRBV12-3 or TRBV12-4 and J usage is TRBJ2-1; the D is unclear. The V end lost 4 bases, the J end lost 9 bases, and 7 bases lay between the germline ends. CDR3 length: 11 residues. The chain's CDR3 is CASSWAGEQFF. DNA for the CDR3: TGTGCCAGCAGTTGGGCTGGTGAGCAGTTCTTC.

This clonotype occurred a few times. The chain links TRBV27 to TRBJ1-6; D might be TRBD1 (5 bases). The germline V gene encodes CDR1 MNHEY and CDR2 SMNVEV (reference sequence). Between the trimmed V and J ends, which lost 3 bases and 10 bases, there was a span of 22 bases. The CDR3 has 17 residues. CDR3 sequence: CASSFGTNQGRYSPLHF. The CDR3 DNA sequence: TGTGCCAGCAGTTTTGGTACAAACCAGGGCAGGTACTCACCCCTCCACTTT.

The chain is built from TRBV12-3 or TRBV12-4 and TRBJ2-1; 8 bases are shared with TRBD1. The CDR3 contains 15 residues. Losses at the gene ends were 7 bases for V and 2 bases for J; bases not matched to a gene: 7. CDR3 in amino acids: CASTQGQAAYNEQFF. In DNA form, the CDR3 reads TGTGCCAGCACCCAGGGACAGGCCGCCTACAATGAGCAGTTCTTC.

CDR3 bases: TGTGCCAGCAGCCCCTTGGTAGCGGGGGACACAGATACGCAGTATTTT. Translation gives CASSPLVAGDTDTQYF. The chain combines TRBV4-2 with TRBJ2-3; the match to TRBD2 covers 9 bases. The V and J ends lost 4 bases and 2 bases, in that order; junction bases with no gene match: 7. The CDR3 has 16 residues. The germline gives CDR1 LGHNA, CDR2 YNFKEQ.